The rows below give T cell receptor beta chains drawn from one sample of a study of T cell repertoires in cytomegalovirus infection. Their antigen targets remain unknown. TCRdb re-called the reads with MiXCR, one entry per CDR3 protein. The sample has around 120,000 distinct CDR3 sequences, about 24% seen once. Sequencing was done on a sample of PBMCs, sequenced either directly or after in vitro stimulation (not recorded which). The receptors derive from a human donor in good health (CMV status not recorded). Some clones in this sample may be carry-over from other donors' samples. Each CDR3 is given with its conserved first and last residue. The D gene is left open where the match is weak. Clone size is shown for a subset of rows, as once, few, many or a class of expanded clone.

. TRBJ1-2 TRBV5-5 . TGTGCCAGCAGCTTAGCGGGAATTTACACCTTC CASSLAGIYTF
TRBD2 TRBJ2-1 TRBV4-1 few TGCGCCAGCAGTCGGGGGTCTAGCGGGAGTGCGATCAATGAGCAGTTCTTC CASSRGSSGSAINEQFF
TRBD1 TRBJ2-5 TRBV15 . TGTGCCACCAGCAGAGGGGACAGGGGGAGGCGAGAGACCCAGTACTTC CATSRGDRGRRETQYF
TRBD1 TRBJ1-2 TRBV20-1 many TGCAGTGCCGTTTGGGACAGGGTGGATGGCTACACCTTC CSAVWDRVDGYTF
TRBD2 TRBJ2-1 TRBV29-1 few TGCAGCGTTGAAAAGGGAGCTAGCGGCGTAAACTTCAATGAGCAGTTCTTC CSVEKGASGVNFNEQFF
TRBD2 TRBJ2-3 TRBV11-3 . TGTGCCAGCGGGAAGCGGGAGAGTGGCTATACGCAGTATTTT CASGKRESGYTQYF
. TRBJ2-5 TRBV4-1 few TGCGCCAGCAGCCAAACGTATCCGGAGACCCAGTACTTC CASSQTYPETQYF
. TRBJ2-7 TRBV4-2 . TGTGCCAGCAGCCAAGATCGGAACCCGGGCGGGTACTCCTACGAGCAGTACTTC CASSQDRNPGGYSYEQYF
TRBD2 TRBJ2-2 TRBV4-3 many TGCGCCAGCAGCCAAGATTTGGTAGCGGGACACACCGGGGAGCTGTTTTTT CASSQDLVAGHTGELFF
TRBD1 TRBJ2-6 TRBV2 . TGTGCCAGCAGTCCCGGACAGGGGGCTGGGGCCAACGTCCTGACTTTC CASSPGQGAGANVLTF
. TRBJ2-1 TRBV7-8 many TGTGCCAGCAGCTCCCGACTAGGGCGTGAGCAGTTCTTC CASSSRLGREQFF
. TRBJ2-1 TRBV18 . TGTGCCAGCTCACCACGTGACTACAATGAGCAGTTCTTC CASSPRDYNEQFF
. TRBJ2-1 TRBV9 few TGTGCCAGCAGCGTAGGTGGCCGAACCTACAATGAGCAGTTCTTC CASSVGGRTYNEQFF
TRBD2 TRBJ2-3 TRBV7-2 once TGTGCCAGCAGCACTACTAGCGGGGCGGGAGATACGCAGTATTTT CASSTTSGAGDTQYF
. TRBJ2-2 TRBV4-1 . TGCGCCAGCAGCCTCGGACAGATCACCGGGGAGCTGTTTTTT CASSLGQITGELFF
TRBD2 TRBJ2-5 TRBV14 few TGTGCCAGCAGCTCCCAGACTAGCGGGAGGGAAGAGACCCAGTACTTC CASSSQTSGREETQYF